This entry concerns a single TCR beta chain. At one boundary the junction diverges from the germline segment, which might be a read error. This sample is drawn from a study of patients and donors after allogeneic stem cell transplantation. Germline assignment: CDR1 MNHEY and CDR2 SMNVEV (reference sequence). The CDR3 is made up of 14 amino acids. TCRdb recomputed calls from the RT-PCR reads with MiXCR, one row per CDR3 protein. The data show roughly 180,000 distinct CDR3 sequences, approximately 41% seen once. The V gene is TRBV27, the J gene TRBJ2-7; weak D call: TRBD2 (5 bases). This clonotype was sampled from a human donor who was either an allogeneic HSCT recipient or a stem cell or donor lymphocyte infusion donor (not recorded which). It is not recorded whose cells these are; they may come from a transplant donor. Sample: blood, either unsorted or a sorted T cell fraction (not recorded which). CDR3 protein: CASSLGISTYVQYF. In DNA, the CDR3 is TGTGCCAGCAGTCTCGGGATCTCTACCTACGTGCAGTACTTC.